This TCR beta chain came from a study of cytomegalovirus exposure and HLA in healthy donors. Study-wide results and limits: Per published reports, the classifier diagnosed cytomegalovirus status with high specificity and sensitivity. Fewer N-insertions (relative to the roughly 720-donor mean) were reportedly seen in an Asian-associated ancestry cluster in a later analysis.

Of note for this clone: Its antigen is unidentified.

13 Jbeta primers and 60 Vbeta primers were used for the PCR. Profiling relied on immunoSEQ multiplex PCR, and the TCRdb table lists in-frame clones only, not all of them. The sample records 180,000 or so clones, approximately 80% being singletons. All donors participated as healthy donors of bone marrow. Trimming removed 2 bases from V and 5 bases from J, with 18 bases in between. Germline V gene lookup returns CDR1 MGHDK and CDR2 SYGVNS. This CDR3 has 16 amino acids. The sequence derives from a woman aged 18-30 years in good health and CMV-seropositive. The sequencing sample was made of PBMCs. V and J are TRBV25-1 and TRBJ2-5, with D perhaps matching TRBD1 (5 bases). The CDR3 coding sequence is TGTGCCAGCAGTGAAAGTATCCCCCAGGGTGTCGAGACCCAGTACTTC. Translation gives CASSESIPQGVETQYF. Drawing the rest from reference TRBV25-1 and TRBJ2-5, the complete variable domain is EADIYQTPRYLVIGTGKKITLECSQTMGHDKMYWYQQDPGMELHLIHYSYGVNSTEKGDLSSESTVSRIRTEHFPLTLESARPSHTSQYLCASSESIPQGVETQYFGPGTRLLVL.